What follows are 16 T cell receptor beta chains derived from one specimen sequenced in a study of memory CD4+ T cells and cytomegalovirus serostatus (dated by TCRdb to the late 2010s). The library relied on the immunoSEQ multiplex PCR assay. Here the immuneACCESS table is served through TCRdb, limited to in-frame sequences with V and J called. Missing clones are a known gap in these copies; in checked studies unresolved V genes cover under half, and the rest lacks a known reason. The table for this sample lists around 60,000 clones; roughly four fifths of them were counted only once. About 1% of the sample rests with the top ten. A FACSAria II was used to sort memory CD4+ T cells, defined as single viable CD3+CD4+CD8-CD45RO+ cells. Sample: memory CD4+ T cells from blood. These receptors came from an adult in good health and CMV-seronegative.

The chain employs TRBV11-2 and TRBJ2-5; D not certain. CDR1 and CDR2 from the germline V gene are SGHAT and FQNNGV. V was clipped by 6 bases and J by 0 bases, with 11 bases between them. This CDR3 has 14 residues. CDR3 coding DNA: TGTGCCAGCAGTTTAATGATAAACCAAGAGACCCAGTACTTC. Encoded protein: CASSLMINQETQYF.

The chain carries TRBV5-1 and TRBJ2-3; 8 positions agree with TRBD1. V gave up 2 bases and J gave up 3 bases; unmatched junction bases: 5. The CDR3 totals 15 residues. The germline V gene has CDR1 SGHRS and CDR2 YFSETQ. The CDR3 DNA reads TGCGCCAGCAGCTTCTCAGGGGGCTGGACAGATACGCAGTATTTT. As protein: CASSFSGGWTDTQYF.

CDR3 sequence reads: CATLPAGGREQYF. The CDR3 nucleotides read TGTGCCACCCTTCCCGCAGGGGGCAGGGAGCAGTACTTC. The chain joins TRBV7-2 to TRBJ2-7; 8 nucleotides line up with TRBD1. V was pared by 10 bases and J by 7 bases, with 12 bases of the junction left unmatched. The CDR3 covers 13 residues. The germline V gene has CDR1 SGHTA and CDR2 FQGNSA.

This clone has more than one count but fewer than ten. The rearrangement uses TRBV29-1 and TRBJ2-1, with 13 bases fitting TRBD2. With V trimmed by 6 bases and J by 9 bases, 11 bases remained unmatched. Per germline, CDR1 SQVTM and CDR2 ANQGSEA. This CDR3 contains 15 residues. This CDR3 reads CSVEWGTSGDAEQFF. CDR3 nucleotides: TGCAGCGTGGAATGGGGGACTAGCGGGGACGCTGAGCAGTTCTTC.

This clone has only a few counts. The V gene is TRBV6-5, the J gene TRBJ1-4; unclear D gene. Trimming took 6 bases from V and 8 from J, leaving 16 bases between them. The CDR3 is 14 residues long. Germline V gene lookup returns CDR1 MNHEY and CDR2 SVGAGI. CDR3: CASSLNRPREKLFF. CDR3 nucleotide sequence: TGTGCCAGCAGCCTGAACCGCCCGAGGGAAAAACTGTTTTTT.

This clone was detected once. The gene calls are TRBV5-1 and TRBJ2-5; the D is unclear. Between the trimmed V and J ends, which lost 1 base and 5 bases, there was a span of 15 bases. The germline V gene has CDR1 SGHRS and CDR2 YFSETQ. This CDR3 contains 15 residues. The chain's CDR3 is CASSLTSRIEETQYF. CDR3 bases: TGCGCCAGCAGCTTGACTTCGAGGATTGAGGAGACCCAGTACTTC.

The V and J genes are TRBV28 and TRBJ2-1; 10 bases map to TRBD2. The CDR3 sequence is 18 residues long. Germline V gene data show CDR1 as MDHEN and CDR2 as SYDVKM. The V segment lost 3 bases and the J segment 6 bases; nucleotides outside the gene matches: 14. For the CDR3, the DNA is TGTGCCAGCAGTTTCCCCCTAGCGGGAGTACGTACAATCAATGAGCAGTTCTTC. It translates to CASSFPLAGVRTINEQFF.

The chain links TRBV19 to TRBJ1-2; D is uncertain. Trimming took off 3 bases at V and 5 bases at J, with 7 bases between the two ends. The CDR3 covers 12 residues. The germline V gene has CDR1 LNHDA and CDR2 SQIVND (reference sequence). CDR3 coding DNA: TGTGCCAGTAGTATCCGCGATTATGGCTACACCTTC. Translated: CASSIRDYGYTF.

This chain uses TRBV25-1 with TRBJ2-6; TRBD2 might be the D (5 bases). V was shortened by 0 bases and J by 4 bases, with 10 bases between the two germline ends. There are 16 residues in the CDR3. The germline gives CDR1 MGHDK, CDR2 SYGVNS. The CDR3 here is CASSEYGIPGANVLTF. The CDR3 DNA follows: TGTGCCAGCAGTGAATACGGGATACCCGGGGCCAACGTCCTGACTTTC.

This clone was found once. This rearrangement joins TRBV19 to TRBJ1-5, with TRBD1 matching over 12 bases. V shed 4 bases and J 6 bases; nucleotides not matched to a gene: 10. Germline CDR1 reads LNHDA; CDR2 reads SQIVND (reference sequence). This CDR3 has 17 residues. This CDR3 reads CASSKRDRGLGSQPQHF. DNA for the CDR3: TGTGCCAGTAGTAAGCGGGACAGGGGGCTCGGTAGTCAGCCCCAGCATTTT.

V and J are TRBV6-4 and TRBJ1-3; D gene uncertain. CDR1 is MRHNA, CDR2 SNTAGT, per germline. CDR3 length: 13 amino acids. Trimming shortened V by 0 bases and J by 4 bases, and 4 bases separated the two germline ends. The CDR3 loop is CASSDSPGNTIYF. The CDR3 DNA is TGTGCCAGCAGTGACTCACCAGGAAACACCATATATTTT.

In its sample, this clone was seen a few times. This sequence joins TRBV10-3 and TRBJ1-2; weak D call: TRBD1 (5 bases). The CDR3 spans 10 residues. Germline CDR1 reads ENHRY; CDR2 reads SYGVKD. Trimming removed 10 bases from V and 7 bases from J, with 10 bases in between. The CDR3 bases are TGTGCCAGCAGGGATTTTGGCTACACCTTC. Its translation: CASRDFGYTF.

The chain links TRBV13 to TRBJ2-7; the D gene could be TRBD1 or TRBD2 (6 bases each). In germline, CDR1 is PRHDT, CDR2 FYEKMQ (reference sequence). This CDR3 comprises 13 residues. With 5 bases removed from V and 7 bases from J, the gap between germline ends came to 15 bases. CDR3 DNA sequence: TGTGCCAGCAGCCACAGGGAGGATGCAGAGCAGTACTTC. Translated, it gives CASSHREDAEQYF. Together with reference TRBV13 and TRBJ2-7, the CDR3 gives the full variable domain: AAGVIQSPRHLIKEKRETATLKCYPIPRHDTVYWYQQGPGQDPQFLISFYEKMQSDKGSIPDRFSAQQFSDYHSELNMSSLELGDSALYFCASSHREDAEQYFGPGTRLTVT.

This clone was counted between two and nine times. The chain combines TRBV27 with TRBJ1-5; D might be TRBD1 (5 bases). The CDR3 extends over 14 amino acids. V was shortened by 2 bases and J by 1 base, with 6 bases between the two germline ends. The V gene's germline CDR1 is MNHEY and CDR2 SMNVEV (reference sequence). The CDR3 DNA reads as TGTGCCAGCAGTTTACAGGGAAGCAATCAGCCCCAGCATTTT. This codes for CASSLQGSNQPQHF.

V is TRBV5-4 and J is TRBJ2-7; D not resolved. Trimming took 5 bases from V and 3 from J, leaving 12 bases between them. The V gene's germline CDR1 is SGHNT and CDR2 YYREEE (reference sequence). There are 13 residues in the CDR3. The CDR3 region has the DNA TGTGCCAGCAGTCGGCAGGCGAACTACGAGCAGTACTTC. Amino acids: CASSRQANYEQYF.

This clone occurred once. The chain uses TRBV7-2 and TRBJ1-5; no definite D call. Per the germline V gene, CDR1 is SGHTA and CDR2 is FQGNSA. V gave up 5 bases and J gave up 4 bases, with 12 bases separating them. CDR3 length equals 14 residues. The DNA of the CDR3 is TGTGCCAGCAGCCCGGACGGGGTTAATCAGCCCCAGCATTTT. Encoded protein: CASSPDGVNQPQHF.